This T cell receptor (beta chain) appears in the sequencing data of a study of T cell responses to AZD1222 COVID-19 vaccine. Findings and limits, study-wide: Reportedly, nearly half of unique spike TCRs recognized epitopes outside B.1.351/B.1.1.7 mutations. Baseline seropositivity occurred in only 5 to 7 AZD1222 recipients. The donors showed a predominance of white British ancestry and of females, with possible underestimation of clonal diversity. The span of vaccine-associated CD4 TCRs extended across spike, with dominance at 160-218 and 743-854.

Profiling relied on immunoSEQ multiplex PCR, and the TCRdb table lists in-frame clones only, not all of them. Found here are approximately 76,000 clones, around nine tenths of them singletons; the top ten hold roughly 4.3%. In the case of this clone: Antigen specificity is unknown.

CDR1 and CDR2 (germline): SNHLY, FYNNEI. This CDR3 spans 13 amino acids. Deletions cut 7 bases from V and 1 base from J, with 10 bases between. The chain uses TRBV2 and TRBJ1-1; the D is unclear. This sequence originates from an adult in good health. This sample comprised peripheral blood, obtained on day 0 of MenACWY control vaccination. CDR3 DNA: TGTGCCAGCACAGCTGAGAGGAACACTGAAGCTTTCTTT. It specifies CASTAERNTEAFF.